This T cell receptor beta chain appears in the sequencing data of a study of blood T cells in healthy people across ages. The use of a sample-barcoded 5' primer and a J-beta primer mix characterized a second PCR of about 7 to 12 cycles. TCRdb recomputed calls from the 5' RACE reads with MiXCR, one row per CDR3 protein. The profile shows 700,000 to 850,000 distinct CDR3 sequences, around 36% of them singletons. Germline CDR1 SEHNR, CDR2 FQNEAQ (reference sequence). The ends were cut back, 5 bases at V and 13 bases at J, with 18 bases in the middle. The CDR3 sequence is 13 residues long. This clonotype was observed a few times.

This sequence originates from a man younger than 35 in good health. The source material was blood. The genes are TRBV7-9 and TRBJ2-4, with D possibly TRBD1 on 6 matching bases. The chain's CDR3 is CASSPSRGWEQYF. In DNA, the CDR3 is TGTGCCAGCAGCCCTTCCAGGGGTTGGGAGCAGTACTTC. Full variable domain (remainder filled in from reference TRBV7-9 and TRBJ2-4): DTGVSQNPRHKITKRGQNVTFRCDPISEHNRLYWYRQTLGQGPEFLTYFQNEAQLEKSRLLSDRFSAERPKGSFSTLEIQRTEQGDSAMYLCASSPSRGWEQYFGAGTRLSVL.